This T cell receptor (beta chain) was documented in a study of identical twins. The germline V gene has CDR1 MNHNS and CDR2 SASEGT. CDR3 size: 15 residues. The junction had 10 bases not matched to a gene; V was cut back by 6 bases and J by 7 bases. This clonotype turned up a few times. A single record per CDR3 protein comes from TCRdb applying MiXCR to the 5' RACE reads. The table lists fewer than 550,000 distinct CDR3 sequences, 14% of them singletons, with more than 0.8% in the top ten. This same sample was also part of a study on yellow fever vaccine responses in identical twins.

This sequence originates from a woman aged 18-29 years in good health. The material sequenced was CD4+ T cells sorted from blood. This chain links TRBV6-1 with TRBJ2-4; 9 bases align to TRBD2. The CDR3 nucleotides read TGTGCCAGCAGAGAACCTAGCGGGGTTGGTAACATTCAGTACTTC. It translates to CASREPSGVGNIQYF.